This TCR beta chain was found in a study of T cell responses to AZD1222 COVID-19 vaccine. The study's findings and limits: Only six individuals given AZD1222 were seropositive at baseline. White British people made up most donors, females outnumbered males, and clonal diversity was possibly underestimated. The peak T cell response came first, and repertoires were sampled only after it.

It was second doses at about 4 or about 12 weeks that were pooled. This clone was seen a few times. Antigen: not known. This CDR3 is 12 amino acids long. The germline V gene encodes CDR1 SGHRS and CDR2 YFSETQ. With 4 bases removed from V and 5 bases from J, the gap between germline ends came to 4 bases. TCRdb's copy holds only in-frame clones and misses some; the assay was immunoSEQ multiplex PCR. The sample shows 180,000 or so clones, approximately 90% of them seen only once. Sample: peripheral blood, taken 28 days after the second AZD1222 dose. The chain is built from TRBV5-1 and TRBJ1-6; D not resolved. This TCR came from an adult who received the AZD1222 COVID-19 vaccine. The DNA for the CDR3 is TGCGCCAGCAGCCGGGATAATTCACCCCTCCACTTT. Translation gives CASSRDNSPLHF.